These 10 T cell receptor beta chains were sequenced from one sample in a study of control samples from healthy donors and cancer patients. The repertoire was sequenced with immunoSEQ multiplex PCR; TCRdb's copy has only in-frame clones and lacks some. The table shows tens of thousands of clones, with approximately 91% occurring only once. Sequenced input: PBMCs. The receptors stem from a woman between 50 and 59 years old with colorectal cancer.

The chain is built from TRBV30 and TRBJ1-2, with TRBD1 identical over 9 bases. Per the germline V gene, CDR1 is GTSNPN and CDR2 is SVGIG (reference sequence). V lost 2 bases and J lost 3; bases outside the gene matches: 7. CDR3 length: 15 amino acids. The CDR3 region is CAWSPRQGGHYGYTF. CDR3 DNA sequence: TGTGCCTGGAGTCCCAGACAGGGGGGTCACTATGGCTACACCTTC.

V and J are TRBV15 and TRBJ1-2; 9 nucleotides agree with TRBD1. The CDR3 runs to 15 residues. V trimming: 0 bases; J trimming: 5 bases; junction bases outside the gene matches: 4. In germline, CDR1 is LNHNV, CDR2 YYDKDF (reference sequence). This chain's CDR3 is CATSREGQGSYGYTF. The CDR3 nucleotides read TGTGCCACCAGCAGAGAGGGACAGGGAAGTTATGGCTACACCTTC. The whole variable domain, filled in from reference TRBV15 and TRBJ1-2, reads DAMVIQNPRYQVTQFGKPVTLSCSQTLNHNVMYWYQQKSSQAPKLLFHYYDKDFNNEADTPDNFQSRRPNTSFCFLDIRSPGLGDTAMYLCATSREGQGSYGYTFGSGTRLTVV.

As DNA, the CDR3 is TGTGCCTGGAGTGGATTTGGGGACTTCACAGATACGCAGTATTTT. It codes for CAWSGFGDFTDTQYF. The chain couples TRBV30 to TRBJ2-3; possibly TRBD2 for D (6 bases). The CDR3 has 15 amino acids. Germline V CDR1 and CDR2: GTSNPN, SVGIG (reference sequence). V lost 1 base and J 2 bases, leaving 13 bases between the germline ends.

V and J are TRBV6-6 and TRBJ1-1; D gene unclear. V lost 6 bases, J lost 1 base, and 18 bases lay in between. Germline lookup yields CDR1 MNHNY and CDR2 SVGAGI (reference sequence). The CDR3 contains 16 residues. Here the CDR3 reads CASSPPGGRANTEAFF. CDR3 in DNA: TGTGCCAGCAGCCCCCCGGGAGGACGGGCGAACACTGAAGCTTTCTTT.

This rearrangement joins TRBV2 to TRBJ1-2, with TRBD1 matching over 7 bases. Trimming at V came to 2 bases and at J to 8 bases, leaving 11 bases not matched to a gene. Germline V lookup: CDR1 SNHLY, CDR2 FYNNEI. The CDR3 has 15 amino acids. The CDR3 DNA is TGTGCCAGCAGTGAAAGGGACAGCAGATATAGAGGCTACACCTTC. It yields the protein CASSERDSRYRGYTF. The whole variable domain, remainder taken from reference TRBV2 and TRBJ1-2, is EPEVTQTPSHQVTQMGQEVILRCVPISNHLYFYWYRQILGQKVEFLVSFYNNEISEKSEIFDDQFSVERPDGSNFTLKIRSTKLEDSAMYFCASSERDSRYRGYTFGSGTRLTVV.

The V call is TRBV5-1, the J call TRBJ2-3; unclear D gene. The germline V and J ends were trimmed by 3 bases and 0 bases, with 20 bases remaining between them. Germline CDR1 and CDR2: SGHRS and YFSETQ. This CDR3 has 18 residues. The CDR3 bases are TGCGCCAGCAGCTCCGTGCCCTCCACTCAGCTTAGCACAGATACGCAGTATTTT. This sequence encodes CASSSVPSTQLSTDTQYF.

The chain combines TRBV5-6 with TRBJ1-4; the D gene is possibly TRBD1 (5 bases). Germline values: CDR1 SGHDT, CDR2 YYEEEE. The CDR3 covers 15 residues. V dropped 7 bases and J dropped 6 bases, with 19 bases sitting between them. CDR3 nucleotide sequence: TGTGCCAGCCGGCTAAGACCTGGGACGGATGAAAAACTGTTTTTT. Translation: CASRLRPGTDEKLFF. Filled out from reference TRBV5-6 and TRBJ1-4, the complete variable domain reads DAGVTQSPTHLIKTRGQQVTLRCSPKSGHDTVSWYQQALGQGPQFIFQYYEEEERQRGNFPDRFSGHQFPNYSSELNVNALLLGDSALYLCASRLRPGTDEKLFFGSGTQLSVL.

The chain carries TRBV6-5 and TRBJ2-1; D is undetermined. The CDR3 is 16 residues long. Germline assignment: CDR1 MNHEY and CDR2 SVGAGI. Deletions cut 0 bases from V and 6 bases from J, with 15 bases between. The CDR3 reads CASSYSALHYGNEQFF. CDR3 nucleotides: TGTGCCAGCAGTTACTCGGCATTGCACTACGGCAATGAGCAGTTCTTC.

CDR3 coding DNA: TGTGCCAGCAGCCCCCAGGGGGAAATTAGCACAGATACGCAGTATTTT. This gives the protein CASSPQGEISTDTQYF. The chain carries TRBV7-6 and TRBJ2-3; 7 nucleotides line up with TRBD1. Trimming took 5 bases from V and 0 from J; bases not matched to a gene: 8. CDR1 SGHVS and CDR2 FNYEAQ come from the germline V gene. The CDR3 contains 16 residues. Looking up the rest from reference TRBV7-6 and TRBJ2-3 gives the full variable domain: GAGVSQSPRYKVTKRGQDVALRCDPISGHVSLYWYRQALGQGPEFLTYFNYEAQQDKSGLPNDRFSAERPEGSISTLTIQRTEQRDSAMYRCASSPQGEISTDTQYFGPGTRLTVL.

This sequence joins TRBV30 and TRBJ1-5; a weak D match, TRBD1 (6 bases). Trimming cost V 2 bases and J 11 bases, with 25 bases left between them. The CDR3 covers 16 residues. Germline-derived CDR1 and CDR2 are GTSNPN and SVGIG (reference sequence). CDR3 region: CAWSSRDTPTRGAQHF. The DNA for the CDR3 is TGTGCCTGGAGTAGCCGGGACACACCAACCCGGGGGGCCCAGCATTTT.